This TCR beta chain appears in the sequencing data of a study of OX40 agonist ivuxolimab in advanced cancers. Background on the study: Patients were dosed with the agonistic anti-OX40 (CD134) antibody ivuxolimab. In this trial design, patients received ivuxolimab intravenously at 0.01 to 10 mg/kg every 2 weeks. People in dose escalation had one of these cancers: hepatocellular carcinoma, melanoma, renal cell or head and neck cancer.

V was cut by 5 bases and J by 8 bases, with 14 bases left in between. The CDR3 contains 13 residues. Germline-derived CDR1 and CDR2 are SGHRS and YFSETQ. Sequencing used immunoSEQ multiplex PCR; TCRdb keeps in-frame clones, though not all of them. The table lists fewer than 70,000 clones, about nine tenths of them singletons. V gene TRBV5-1 combines with J gene TRBJ2-4; D possibly uses TRBD1 or TRBD2 (5 bases each). The source is an adult with an advanced solid tumor such as melanoma, head and neck, liver or kidney cancer. Material: CD4+ or CD8+ T cells sorted from blood, obtained in a trial of the OX40 agonist ivuxolimab. CDR3: CASRGPGEDIQYF. CDR3 bases: TGCGCCAGCAGGGGACCGGGTGAGGACATTCAGTACTTC.